The source of this T cell receptor beta chain is a study of blood T cell repertoires in COVID-19. Germline V gene sequence: CDR1 MNHEY, CDR2 SVGAGI. CDR3 length: 13 residues. V was cut by 4 bases and J by 2 bases, with 8 bases left in between. The Seattle site enrolled patients during active infection and followed them longitudinally. Method: immunoSEQ multiplex PCR; TCRdb's copy keeps in-frame clones and lacks some. The sample has 70,000 to 95,000 clones; around 92% are singletons. The specimen was peripheral blood. The sequence derives from a man aged 50 to 59 with COVID-19, enrolled during active disease. The chain couples TRBV6-5 to TRBJ1-2; D not resolved. The CDR3: CASSSERNYGYTF. For the CDR3, the DNA is TGTGCCAGCAGTTCGGAGAGGAACTATGGCTACACCTTC.